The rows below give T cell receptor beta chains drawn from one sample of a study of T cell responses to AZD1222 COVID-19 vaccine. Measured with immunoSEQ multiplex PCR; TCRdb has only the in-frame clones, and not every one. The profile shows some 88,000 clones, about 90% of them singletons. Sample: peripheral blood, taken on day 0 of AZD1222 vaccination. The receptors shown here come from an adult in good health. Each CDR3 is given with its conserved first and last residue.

cdr3_aa: CASSLALQGGGTEAFF
v_call: TRBV5-1
j_call: TRBJ1-1

cdr3_aa: CASSPTGPNEKLFF
v_call: TRBV6-2/TRBV6-3
j_call: TRBJ1-4

cdr3_aa: CASSFGPGQGSYEQYF
v_call: TRBV5-8
j_call: TRBJ2-7

cdr3_aa: CASSIDRRYAEAFF
v_call: TRBV19
j_call: TRBJ1-1

cdr3_aa: CASSVDGQGTYNEQFF
v_call: TRBV9
j_call: TRBJ2-1

cdr3_aa: CASSPRAGSYGYTF
v_call: TRBV27
j_call: TRBJ1-2

cdr3_aa: CASDLYNEQFF
v_call: TRBV6-5
j_call: TRBJ2-1

cdr3_aa: CASSPLGRLAGHEQYF
v_call: TRBV4-2
j_call: TRBJ2-7

cdr3_aa: CAWSVFPYEQYF
v_call: TRBV30
j_call: TRBJ2-7

cdr3_aa: CASSPAGARETQYF
v_call: TRBV3-1/TRBV3-2
j_call: TRBJ2-5

cdr3_aa: CATRREVGSPLHF
v_call: TRBV28
j_call: TRBJ1-6

cdr3_aa: CAIRRDTPQETQYF
v_call: TRBV10-3
j_call: TRBJ2-5

cdr3_aa: CASSQAGNTEAFF
v_call: TRBV5-4
j_call: TRBJ1-1

cdr3_aa: CASSLVRGELFF
v_call: TRBV7-8
j_call: TRBJ2-2

cdr3_aa: CASSLVLSPQETQYF
v_call: TRBV5-5
j_call: TRBJ2-5

cdr3_aa: CASSARNNRNSPLHF
v_call: TRBV9
j_call: TRBJ1-6

cdr3_aa: CASSFLDEQYF
v_call: TRBV28
j_call: TRBJ2-7

cdr3_aa: CASSLLGTYEQYF
v_call: TRBV27
j_call: TRBJ2-7

cdr3_aa: CASSPGTVTTFANTGELFF
v_call: TRBV11-3
j_call: TRBJ2-2

cdr3_aa: CASSEDIYNEQFF
v_call: TRBV2
j_call: TRBJ2-1

cdr3_aa: CASSPRSLGVGYTF
v_call: TRBV7-2
j_call: TRBJ1-2

cdr3_aa: CASSVFQGNTGELFF
v_call: TRBV9
j_call: TRBJ2-2

cdr3_aa: CASSLVIRRGETQYF
v_call: TRBV7-6
j_call: TRBJ2-5

cdr3_aa: CASSLFTSPYEQYF
v_call: TRBV28
j_call: TRBJ2-7

cdr3_aa: CASSLRPGRETQYF
v_call: TRBV11-2
j_call: TRBJ2-5

cdr3_aa: CASSAPTWNTGELFF
v_call: TRBV28
j_call: TRBJ2-2

cdr3_aa: CASSFAGNTGELFF
v_call: TRBV7-2
j_call: TRBJ2-2

cdr3_aa: CASSLGQGGNEKLFF
v_call: TRBV5-4
j_call: TRBJ1-4

cdr3_aa: CSVARIQTPLGDTQYF
v_call: TRBV29-1
j_call: TRBJ2-3

cdr3_aa: CASSLIGQIEAFF
v_call: TRBV18
j_call: TRBJ1-1

cdr3_aa: CSPALDYTF
v_call: TRBV20-1
j_call: TRBJ1-2